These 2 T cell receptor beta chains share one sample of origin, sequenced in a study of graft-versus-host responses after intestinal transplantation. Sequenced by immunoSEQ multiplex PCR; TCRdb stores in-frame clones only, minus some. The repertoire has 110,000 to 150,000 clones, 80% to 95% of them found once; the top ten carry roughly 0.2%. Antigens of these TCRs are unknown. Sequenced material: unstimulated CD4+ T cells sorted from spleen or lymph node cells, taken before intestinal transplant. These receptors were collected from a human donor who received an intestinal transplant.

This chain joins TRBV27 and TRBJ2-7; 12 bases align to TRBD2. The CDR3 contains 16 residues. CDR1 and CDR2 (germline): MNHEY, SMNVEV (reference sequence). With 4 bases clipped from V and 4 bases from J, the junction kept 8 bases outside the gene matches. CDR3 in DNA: TGTGCCAGCAGTTCTTGGACTAGCGGGATCTCGTACGAGCAGTACTTC. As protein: CASSSWTSGISYEQYF.

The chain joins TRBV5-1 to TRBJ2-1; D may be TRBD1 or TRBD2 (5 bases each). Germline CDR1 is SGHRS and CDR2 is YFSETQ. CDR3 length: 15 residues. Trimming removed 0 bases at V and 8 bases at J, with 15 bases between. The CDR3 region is CASSLEGRPVDEQFF. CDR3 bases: TGCGCCAGCAGCTTGGAGGGACGCCCTGTAGATGAGCAGTTCTTC.